This record concerns one T cell receptor beta chain sequence. Its cognate antigen is unknown. Trimming removed 1 base at V and 5 bases at J, with 14 bases between. Looked up from germline, CDR1 is SGHRS and CDR2 is YFSETQ. There are 15 residues in the CDR3. The entry originates in a study of cytomegalovirus exposure and HLA in healthy donors. Study-wide findings and caveats: Owing to their indistinguishability, certain V segments, notably TRBV6-2 and TRBV6-3, were excluded.

Primers included in the PCR were 60 Vbeta and 13 Jbeta primers. Method: immunoSEQ multiplex PCR; TCRdb's copy keeps in-frame clones and lacks some. The data show under 150,000 clones, approximately 83% seen once. The TCR originated in a male donor in good health and CMV-seronegative. Sequenced sample: PBMCs. This rearrangement joins TRBV5-1 to TRBJ2-3; the D is unclear. CDR3 loop: CASSLRSARVDTQYF. As DNA, the CDR3 is TGCGCCAGCAGCTTGCGGAGCGCCCGGGTAGATACGCAGTATTTT. The variable domain in full, with the rest retrieved from reference TRBV5-1 and TRBJ2-3, is KAGVTQTPRYLIKTRGQQVTLSCSPISGHRSVSWYQQTPGQGLQFLFEYFSETQRNKGNFPGRFSGRQFSNSRSEMNVSTLELGDSALYLCASSLRSARVDTQYFGPGTRLTVL.